One sample yielded the 18 T cell receptor beta chains listed below, sequenced in a study of T cell repertoires in cytomegalovirus infection. Each CDR3 protein is one row after TCRdb ran MiXCR on the reads. Of about 310,000 distinct CDR3 sequences detected, more than 20% appear once; the ten largest clones hold about an eighth. Antigens of these TCRs are unknown. The sequences come from cultured PBMCs, collected from culture after CMV antigen stimulation. The receptors originated from a human donor in good health (CMV status not recorded). Some clones in this sample may be carry-over from other donors' samples.

The chain joins TRBV7-2 to TRBJ2-5; either TRBD1 or TRBD2 may supply D (5 bases each). V dropped 2 bases and J dropped 4 bases, with 8 bases sitting between them. The CDR3 length is 13 residues. Germline values: CDR1 SGHTA, CDR2 FQGNSA. The CDR3 loop is CASSLYGGETQYF. The CDR3 DNA is TGTGCCAGCAGCTTATATGGGGGAGAGACCCAGTACTTC.

The CDR3 nucleotides read TGTGCCAGCACGCTGGGGGCGGGGGGGAATCAGCCCCAGCATTTT. Translation gives CASTLGAGGNQPQHF. V and J are TRBV2 and TRBJ1-5; tentative D call: TRBD1 (6 bases). The CDR3 has 15 residues. Germline V gives CDR1 SNHLY, CDR2 FYNNEI. Trimming stripped 7 bases from V and 4 bases from J, with 17 bases between.

The rearrangement uses TRBV28 and TRBJ2-7; 10 bases agree with TRBD1. V lost 6 bases and J lost 1; bases outside the gene matches: 6. The germline CDR1 and CDR2 sequences are MDHEN and SYDVKM. The CDR3 consists of 15 residues. The CDR3 sequence is CASSVMGQGSYEQYF. The CDR3 DNA reads TGTGCCAGCAGCGTCATGGGACAGGGGTCCTACGAGCAGTACTTC. The full variable domain, completed using reference TRBV28 and TRBJ2-7, is DVKVTQSSRYLVKRTGEKVFLECVQDMDHENMFWYRQDPGLGLRLIYFSYDVKMKEKGDIPEGYSVSREKKERFSLILESASTNQTSMYLCASSVMGQGSYEQYFGPGTRLTVT.

In this sample, this clonotype turned up a few times. This rearrangement joins TRBV24-1 to TRBJ2-1; 7 bases line up with TRBD1. Germline V gene lookup returns CDR1 KGHDR and CDR2 SFDVKD. The CDR3 runs to 15 residues. The V and J ends lost 4 bases and 8 bases, in that order; junction bases with no gene match: 10. The CDR3 DNA sequence: TGTGCCACCAGTGAATTAGCAGGGGGTAAGGATGAGCAGTTCTTC. Translation: CATSELAGGKDEQFF.

The sample holds many counts of this clonotype. The V call is TRBV20-1, the J call TRBJ2-5, with 12 bases that match TRBD2. From germline, CDR1 is DFQATT and CDR2 SNEGSKA (reference sequence). The CDR3 sequence is 15 residues long. V lost 3 bases, J lost 4 bases, and 6 bases stayed unmatched. CDR3 sequence reads: CSASLTSGRGETQYF. In nucleotides, the CDR3 is TGCAGTGCTAGCCTGACTAGCGGGAGAGGAGAGACCCAGTACTTC.

This clonotype was observed a few times. The V and J genes are TRBV7-2 and TRBJ2-5; 8 nucleotides agree with TRBD1. From germline, CDR1 is SGHTA and CDR2 FQGNSA. V trimming: 6 bases; J trimming: 5 bases; junction bases outside the gene matches: 5. The CDR3 sequence is 13 residues long. This chain's CDR3 is CASRRTGIETQYF. Here the CDR3 DNA reads TGTGCCAGCAGGAGGACAGGGATTGAGACCCAGTACTTC.

The chain recombines TRBV11-2 with TRBJ2-7, with D unclear. The CDR3 covers 16 residues. CDR1 and CDR2 (germline): SGHAT, FQNNGV. V dropped 5 bases and J dropped 1 base, with 18 bases sitting between them. The CDR3 spells CASSGRSGQVSYEQYF. CDR3 nucleotides: TGTGCCAGCAGCGGCCGTTCCGGGCAGGTGTCCTACGAGCAGTACTTC.

This clonotype was counted between two and nine times. CDR3 nucleotide sequence: TGTGCCAGCAGCTTAGGGTACGGGGCCCGGGACGAGCAGTACTTC. It encodes CASSLGYGARDEQYF. The chain combines TRBV11-2 with TRBJ2-7; tentatively, D is TRBD1 or TRBD2 (5 bases each). This CDR3 is 15 amino acids long. The V gene lost 1 base and the J gene lost 5 bases, with 15 bases spanning the gap. Germline values: CDR1 SGHAT, CDR2 FQNNGV.

The rearrangement uses TRBV6-5 and TRBJ1-1; 12 positions match TRBD1. The CDR3 spans 15 residues. Per the germline V gene, CDR1 is MNHEY and CDR2 is SVGAGI. V shed 6 bases and J 12 bases; nucleotides not matched to a gene: 14. The DNA of the CDR3 is TGTGCCAGCAGGGCGCCGGGACAGGGGGCCCAAATTCCTTTCTTT. Protein: CASRAPGQGAQIPFF.

This clonotype was observed at least ten times. The V gene is TRBV7-8, the J gene TRBJ2-5; D possibly corresponds to TRBD2 (6 bases). Germline lookup yields CDR1 SGHVS and CDR2 FQNEAQ. The CDR3 spans 14 residues. The germline V and J ends were trimmed by 5 bases and 4 bases, with 14 bases remaining between them. The CDR3 region has the DNA TGTGCCAGCAGCACTCAGCGGGTTACAGAGACCCAGTACTTC. This gives the protein CASSTQRVTETQYF.

This clonotype was seen a handful of times. The V call is TRBV6-6, the J call TRBJ2-7; TRBD1 aligns across 8 bases. Trimming took 2 bases from V and 3 from J; bases not matched to a gene: 15. CDR3 size: 18 residues. Germline V gene sequence: CDR1 MNHNY, CDR2 SVGAGI (reference sequence). The CDR3 protein is CASSYNRSRGLLIYEQYF. The CDR3, as DNA: TGTGCCAGCAGTTACAACAGGTCCAGGGGGCTATTAATCTACGAGCAGTACTTC.

This clonotype was detected only a few times. The chain combines TRBV12-3 or TRBV12-4 with TRBJ2-2, with unresolved D. CDR3 length equals 13 residues. The V and J ends lost 3 bases and 6 bases respectively, with 8 bases between them. CDR3 protein: CASSLYPAGELFF. Written as DNA, the CDR3 is TGTGCCAGCAGTTTGTATCCTGCCGGGGAGCTGTTTTTT.

V gene TRBV15 combines with J gene TRBJ2-1; 9 bases line up with TRBD2. V lost 5 bases, J lost 7 bases, and 18 bases stayed unmatched. This CDR3 is built from 18 residues. The germline V gene has CDR1 LNHNV and CDR2 YYDKDF (reference sequence). CDR3: CATSERYLLAGVINEQFF. CDR3 bases: TGTGCCACCAGCGAACGCTACCTATTAGCGGGAGTTATAAATGAGCAGTTCTTC.

This chain uses TRBV4-1 with TRBJ2-3, with TRBD2 identical over 7 bases. The CDR3 spans 17 residues. In germline, CDR1 is MGHRA, CDR2 YSYEKL. J gave up 2 bases and V 1 base, and 9 bases lay outside the gene matches. The CDR3 loop reads CASSQVGNGRNTDTQYF. CDR3 DNA: TGCGCCAGCAGCCAAGTAGGGAACGGGAGGAACACAGATACGCAGTATTTT.

This clonotype was counted between two and nine times. This chain links TRBV20-1 with TRBJ1-1, with TRBD1 as a possible D gene (6 bases). CDR3 length: 16 residues. The germline CDR1 and CDR2 sequences are DFQATT and SNEGSKA (reference sequence). V dropped 1 base and J dropped 1 base, with 16 bases sitting between them. The CDR3 is CSARGPGGARNTEAFF. Written as DNA, the CDR3 is TGCAGTGCTAGAGGGCCGGGGGGGGCAAGGAACACTGAAGCTTTCTTT.

This clonotype has more than one count but fewer than ten. The V and J genes are TRBV6-2 or TRBV6-3 and TRBJ2-3; TRBD2 agrees at 11 bases. The CDR3 has 16 residues. Germline values: CDR1 MNHEY, CDR2 SVGEGT. Trimming took 4 bases from V and 6 from J; bases not matched to a gene: 9. The CDR3 sequence: CASSSGLADLRDTQYF. Here the CDR3 DNA reads TGTGCCAGCAGTTCGGGACTAGCGGACCTTAGGGATACGCAGTATTTT.

This clonotype was seen a handful of times. The J gene is TRBJ2-1, the V gene TRBV7-9; no firm D call. This CDR3 has 15 amino acids. The V and J ends lost 3 bases and 5 bases respectively, with 14 bases between them. CDR1 and CDR2 from the germline V gene are SEHNR and FQNEAQ (reference sequence). CDR3 loop: CASSLSGSYDNEQFF. The CDR3 DNA sequence: TGTGCCAGCAGCTTGTCGGGTAGCTACGACAATGAGCAGTTCTTC. Filled out from reference TRBV7-9 and TRBJ2-1, the complete variable domain reads DTGVSQNPRHKITKRGQNVTFRCDPISEHNRLYWYRQTLGQGPEFLTYFQNEAQLEKSRLLSDRFSAERPKGSFSTLEIQRTEQGDSAMYLCASSLSGSYDNEQFFGPGTRLTVL.

The V and J genes are TRBV19 and TRBJ2-7; D gene uncertain. CDR1 and CDR2 (germline): LNHDA, SQIVND (reference sequence). This CDR3 has 14 residues. V gave up 3 bases and J gave up 0 bases, with 9 bases separating them. CDR3 DNA: TGTGCCAGTAGTATCACACCAAGCTCCTACGAGCAGTACTTC. Protein product: CASSITPSSYEQYF.